This TCR beta chain was documented in a study of spatial heterogeneity in lung cancer. Study information: Averaged across combinations, each unique TCR and UMI pairing appeared more than ten times in raw reads, which were uncorrected. Overall study results and limits: The appearance of ubiquitous expanded tumor TCRs in blood was greater at resection than follow-up.

Notes on this clonotype: As yet, its antigen is unknown.

Every TCR cDNA molecule bore a unique molecular identifier. TCRdb ran MiXCR on the 5' RACE reads and lists one entry per CDR3 protein. The sample shows fewer than 100,000 distinct CDR3 sequences, roughly a fifth of them seen only once. V was cut by 7 bases and J by 5 bases, with 13 bases left in between. The CDR3 runs 13 residues. CDR1 and CDR2 from the germline V gene are KGHDR and SFDVKD. Time point denoted: blood at routine non-recurrence follow-up after resection. Unsorted samples of tumor, nontumor lung or frozen PBMC had their whole RNA sequenced. This chain connects TRBV24-1 to TRBJ1-1; D is unresolved. This sequence was found in a male donor with early-stage non-small cell lung cancer. Sequenced material: PBMCs, taken at follow-up. The CDR3 region is CATSPGLGTEAFF. CDR3 nucleotide sequence: TGTGCCACCAGCCCGGGATTAGGGACTGAAGCTTTCTTT.